The subject of this entry is one TCR beta chain. Its antigen remains unidentified. Using immunoSEQ multiplex PCR, the repertoire was profiled, and TCRdb retains in-frame clones only, with some absent. The sample includes approximately 160,000 clones, 85% to 95% of them seen just once. The data were taken from a study of T cell responses to AZD1222 COVID-19 vaccine. Findings and limits, study-wide: Donors in the cohort were predominantly white British and more often female, and clonal diversity was possibly underestimated. The study identified only a handful of AZD1222 recipients as seropositive at baseline. Spike-specific TCR breadth and depth rose after two AZD1222 doses. The reported proportion of spike-specific TCRs targeting unmutated variant regions was nearly half.

The CDR3 spans 17 residues. Trimming at V came to 6 bases and at J to 4 bases, leaving 9 bases not matched to a gene. CDR1 is SNHLY, CDR2 FYNNEI, per germline. This TCR derives from an adult in good health. V is TRBV2 and J is TRBJ2-3, with 14 bases aligning to TRBD2. The material was peripheral blood, obtained on day 0 of AZD1222 vaccination. The CDR3 coding sequence is TGTGCCAGCAGATACGGGACTAGCGGGGGTTTGGCAGATACGCAGTATTTT. Its protein product is CASRYGTSGGLADTQYF.